Listed below are T cell receptor beta chains from one sample, sequenced in a study of blood T cell repertoires in COVID-19. Produced via immunoSEQ multiplex PCR; TCRdb's table is partial and in-frame only. This table has tens of thousands of clones, 90% appearing once. Sequencing used peripheral blood. All receptors derive from a man in his fifties or sixties with COVID-19, enrolled during active disease. Both conserved end residues are part of each CDR3. Fields, in order: clone size, V gene, J gene, CDR3 protein. Clone size appears in some rows only: once, few, many, or a class for an expanded clone.

>NA|TRBV25-1|TRBJ2-3
CASSEPLGTGTDTQYF
>NA|TRBV12-3/TRBV12-4|TRBJ1-1
CASTRTENTEAFF
>NA|TRBV28|TRBJ2-3
CASSQIAGGTDTQYF
>NA|TRBV12-3/TRBV12-4|TRBJ2-7
CASTPGGSSPLF
>NA|TRBV6-5|TRBJ2-7
CASSYRAGLDEQYF
>once|TRBV9|TRBJ1-2
CASSVAAANYGYTF
>few|TRBV18|TRBJ1-2
CASSPTGDYGYTF
>NA|TRBV5-5|TRBJ2-1
CASSGGLAGAYNEQFF
>NA|TRBV6-2/TRBV6-3|TRBJ1-2
CASSPRTVNGYTF
>NA|TRBV6-1|TRBJ1-5
CASSEGAVSNQPQHF
>NA|TRBV7-2|TRBJ2-1
CASSLSHLAYNEQFF
>NA|TRBV7-8|TRBJ2-7
CASSRAGGPAEQYF
>NA|TRBV19|TRBJ2-3
CASMRTGRADTQYF
>NA|TRBV30|TRBJ2-1
CAWSLAIAPYNEQFF
>NA|TRBV7-9|TRBJ2-1
CASGLAGFNEQFF
>NA|TRBV11-3|TRBJ2-2
CASSLEAGCTGELFF
>NA|TRBV28|TRBJ1-4
CASRGHGNANEKLFF
>NA|TRBV19|TRBJ2-3
CASRLQGNTDTQYF
>NA|TRBV3-1/TRBV3-2|TRBJ2-1
CASPRRVSYNEQFF
>NA|TRBV19|TRBJ1-1
CASSPNMNTEAFF
>NA|TRBV7-9|TRBJ2-7
CASSASSGTYEQYF
>NA|TRBV10-1|TRBJ1-4
CASSTQGSRTQTTNEKLFF
>NA|TRBV27|TRBJ2-1
CASSLSPPGIEQFF
>NA|TRBV4-2|TRBJ1-2
CASSPASGQGSSGGYTF
>NA|TRBV2|TRBJ2-7
CASSRTLHEQYF
>NA|TRBV5-4|TRBJ2-7
CASSLGTSGRAYEQYF
>NA|TRBV10-3|TRBJ2-1
CAIISGSFNEQFF
>NA|TRBV6-1|TRBJ2-7
CASSDFSGSTPYEQYF
>NA|TRBV19|TRBJ2-5
CASSIALAGNQETQYF
>NA|TRBV5-1|TRBJ2-6
CASSTAPGRPNVLTF
>NA|TRBV9|TRBJ1-2
CASSESGTGTGGYTF
>NA|TRBV21-1|TRBJ2-7
CASSKEGPPDKGYEQYF
>NA|TRBV9|TRBJ2-1
CASNRDRGMDEQFF
>NA|TRBV11-2|TRBJ2-2
CASRGQAGTIYTGELFF
>NA|TRBV5-8|TRBJ2-5
CASSLATGTDQETQYF
>NA|TRBV19|TRBJ1-5
CASRDRGSRLDQPQHF